This T cell receptor (beta chain) was retrieved from a study of T cells in Graves' hyperthyroidism and ophthalmopathy. Study overall: Peripheral blood draws took place at initial diagnosis, ahead of any treatment. Study results and caveats: Model-based prediction identified ophthalmopathy a median around seven months prior to its onset. Also found in blood were most expanded thyroid clonotypes above 0.001.

This clonotype was detected ten times or more. What it binds is not known. Regions amplified from RNA transcripts were the TCR beta CDR3 regions. A set of HTBI primers served as the primers for a first-round RT-PCR of the TCR CDR3. From the multiplex PCR reads, TCRdb called clonotypes with MiXCR, one entry per CDR3 protein. This sample yields approximately 570,000 distinct CDR3 sequences, of which 15% to 20% are seen a single time; approximately 48% belongs to the top ten. Ophthalmopathy cases met thresholds of Clinical Activity Score at least 3, NOSPECS grade at least 4 and duration under 3 months. Sequences were obtained from blood. The sequence came from a man aged 35-49 years with Graves' ophthalmopathy.

Here the CDR3 DNA reads TGTGCCAGCAGCCAGGGGGGACTAGCGGCCCTTTACAATGAGCAGTTCTTC. Encoded protein: CASSQGGLAALYNEQFF. The genes are TRBV7-2 and TRBJ2-1, with 11 bases lining up with TRBD2. The germline CDR1 and CDR2 sequences are SGHTA and FQGNSA. The J segment lost 4 bases and the V segment lost 5 bases, leaving 10 bases of the junction unmatched. The CDR3 spans 17 residues.